The T cell receptor beta chain described here comes from a study of tumour-infiltrating T cells in Burkitt lymphoma. As regards this clone: A junction boundary mismatches the germline segment, possibly from a read error.

Clones were sequenced by immunoSEQ multiplex PCR, and TCRdb holds only the in-frame ones, with some missing. The sample gives 600 to 750 clones, roughly 96% of which show up once; about 4.1% is in the top ten. Germline V gene sequence: CDR1 MNHNY, CDR2 SVGAGI (reference sequence). CDR3 length: 12 amino acids. The chain employs TRBV6-6 and TRBJ2-7, with D unresolved. Sequencing was carried out using tumor tissue. The clonotype was recovered from a human donor with Burkitt lymphoma. The CDR3 sequence: CASSPARTFFHF. In nucleotides, the CDR3 is TGTGCCAGCAGCCCCGCAAGGACCTTCTTCCACTTC.